One T cell receptor beta chain is described in this entry. The germline CDR1 and CDR2 sequences are SGHTA and FQGNSA. CDR3 size: 15 residues. Deletions cut 5 bases from V and 0 bases from J, with 14 bases between. These data belong to a study of shared clonotypes between healthy human individuals. TCRdb keeps only in-frame clones here, not all; method: immunoSEQ multiplex PCR. The repertoire has about 1 million clones, roughly 80% of them found once; the top ten carry less than 1.5%. The receptor was isolated from a man between 18 and 29 years old in good health. Sequencing was carried out using memory CD4+ T cells sorted from blood. Sample subset: CD45RA-negative fraction. The chain links TRBV7-2 to TRBJ2-7, with D perhaps matching TRBD1 (7 bases). The CDR3, as DNA: TGTGCCAGCAGCCATCGACAGGGAGGCTCCTACGAGCAGTACTTC. This gives the protein CASSHRQGGSYEQYF.